This T cell receptor beta chain was sequenced during a study of blood T cell repertoires in COVID-19. Overall study: Specimens from acute and convalescent COVID-19 originated in the United States, Italy and Spain. Sources were T cells, B-cell-depleted T cells, or PBMCs; the material itself was cDNA or gDNA.

The germline V gene encodes CDR1 KGHSH and CDR2 LQKENI. Trimming cost V 5 bases and J 1 base, with 15 bases left between them. CDR3 size: 16 residues. Under the authors' procedure: Amplification from reference gene primers served as the basis for estimated nucleated cell counts. TCRdb's copy holds only in-frame clones and misses some; the assay was immunoSEQ multiplex PCR. For V, J and clone size, that table is used; D and trimming come from the DNA. The table records hundreds of thousands of clones, 85% to 90% of them present only once. Source material: peripheral blood. The sequence was obtained from a woman aged 18-30 years with acute or convalescent COVID-19. The chain carries TRBV18 and TRBJ1-3; D gene ambiguous. Here the CDR3 DNA reads TGTGCCAGCTCAAAAAGAGTTGAGGGTTCTGGAAACACCATATATTTT. As protein: CASSKRVEGSGNTIYF.